The present T cell receptor beta chain was sequenced within a study of Ad26.COV2.S vaccination and SARS-CoV-2 variants (dated by TCRdb to the early 2020s). Study-level background: Donors in the vaccine arm were drawn from COV1001, a multicentre, randomized, double-blind, placebo-controlled phase I-IIa trial testing Ad26.COV2.S in healthy adults. Dosing of Ad26.COV2.S was intramuscular, at either 5x10^10 or 1x10^11 viral particles, delivered as one shot or as two shots spaced 56 days apart. Investigators remained blinded to trial group allocation during experiments and outcome assessment. A total of approximately 30 samples were included in the TCR-sequenced set, comprising some 20 Ad26.COV2.S vaccine recipients, 5 placebo recipients and 8 SARS-CoV-2 convalescent individuals. Sequencing of the TCRbeta repertoire served to evaluate the specificity and breadth of SARS-CoV-2-reactive T cell receptors following Ad26.COV2.S vaccination. Participants in the trial were split at random into five groups of five each, receiving low-dose or high-dose Ad26.COV2.S once or twice, or else placebo on both occasions. Points the paper makes about the study in general: The study lacked the statistical power to compare responses across vaccine doses or regimens. According to the authors, total T cell responses may have been underestimated by the TCR breadth and depth analyses. Non-spike TCR breadth was comparable between vaccine and placebo recipients, consistent with the vaccine containing only spike. After vaccination, substantial breadth of spike-specific CD8+ and CD4+ T cell responses was reported. Spike-specific TCR breadth was higher in Ad26.COV2.S recipients than in placebo recipients (P = 0.0014).

This specimen's treatment or condition label, per the study, means: roughly 18 received Ad26.COV2.S at low or high dose, single or two shots; roughly five received placebo; per-sample allocation not given. Repertoires of vaccine and placebo recipients were sequenced from samples taken on day 63 after the first injection. Cohort 1b enrolled 25 or so adults aged 18-55 years at a single site in Boston, USA, between 29 July and 7 August 2020. Ad26.COV2.S was a replication-incompetent adenovirus type 26 vector expressing a prefusion-stabilized SARS-CoV-2 spike protein from the original Wuhan strain. The immunoSEQ Assay was the method used to sequence TCRbeta CDR3 regions. After extraction, genomic DNA underwent amplification by bias-controlled multiplex PCR, followed by high-throughput sequencing. Per the original workflow: To quantify the absolute abundance of every unique TCRbeta CDR3 region, sequences were collapsed and filtered. T cell fraction was estimated by normalizing TCRbeta template counts to usable DNA, which was measured by amplifying reference genes present in all nucleated cells. Repertoire TCRs were annotated as SARS-CoV-2-specific when V gene, CDR3 amino acid sequence and J gene were exactly matched to a known reactive TCR set. The reference SARS-CoV-2 TCR set was obtained from MIRA and was filtered for enrichment in COVID-19-positive ImmuneCODE repertoires, whereby public or cross-reactive TCRs were removed. Using the MIRA antigens, annotated TCRs were further analysed by specific ORF or by position within an ORF. Depth was the summed frequency of annotated unique rearrangements, while breadth was defined as annotated unique rearrangements over total unique productive rearrangements. Two-sided Wilcoxon rank-sum tests were used to compare TCR breadth between groups. TCRdb re-hosts the immuneACCESS table, in-frame sequences only. Its copies lack some clones; in the studies checked, an unresolved V gene accounts for under half of them, and the cause for the rest is not known. D and trimming were read from the DNA, whereas the V and J calls and clone size are those reported in that table. Here the sample has around 450,000 clones; 75% to 95% occur a single time. The ten largest clones take up 9.5% to 15% of the sample.

As concerns this clone: Its antigen is not yet known. Base qualities are missing; no much larger clone stands one base away.

This sample comprised peripheral blood, obtained in a trial of Ad26.COV2.S vaccine versus placebo. The clonotype was recovered from a person aged 18-65 years who received the Ad26.COV2.S COVID-19 vaccine or a placebo.

Read as DNA, the sequence is TGCGCCAGCAGCTTGGGGCAGGGACCAAATACGCAGTATTTT. Its protein reads: CASSLGQGPNTQYF. This receptor chain uses TRBV5-1 and TRBJ2-3; the D region may be TRBD1 or TRBD2, each matching 5 bases equally. Spanning cysteine to phenylalanine, the CDR3 consists of 14 amino acids. The only DNA kept is the CDR3, 42 bases in frame from the first base. At the junction V is shortened by 0 bases and J by 7 bases, with 12 bases in between. The germline V gene sets CDR1 to SGHRS and CDR2 to YFSETQ.